The clone carrying this T cell receptor (beta chain) came up many times. Its target is not known. This sample is part of a study of response to subunit inactivated influenza vaccine. Germline trimming cut 6 bases from V and 3 bases from J; bases unmatched to any gene: 5. CDR1 is SGHTA and CDR2 is FQGNSA in the germline V gene. This CDR3 region has 14 residues. Study results and limitations: Authors suggested seasonal influenza vaccinations each recruit few new T cells.

One entry per CDR3 protein results from TCRdb running MiXCR on the RT-PCR reads. Of a few hundred thousand distinct CDR3 sequences listed, approximately 23% are singletons. The sequencing used PBMCs from blood, collected less than 22 months after vaccination. The receptor's source is a man between 50 and 75 years old who received an inactivated influenza vaccine. This sequence joins TRBV7-2 and TRBJ1-5, with 7 bases fitting TRBD1. The CDR3: CASRVGTDNQPQHF. The DNA of the CDR3 is TGTGCCAGCAGGGTTGGGACAGACAATCAGCCCCAGCATTTT.